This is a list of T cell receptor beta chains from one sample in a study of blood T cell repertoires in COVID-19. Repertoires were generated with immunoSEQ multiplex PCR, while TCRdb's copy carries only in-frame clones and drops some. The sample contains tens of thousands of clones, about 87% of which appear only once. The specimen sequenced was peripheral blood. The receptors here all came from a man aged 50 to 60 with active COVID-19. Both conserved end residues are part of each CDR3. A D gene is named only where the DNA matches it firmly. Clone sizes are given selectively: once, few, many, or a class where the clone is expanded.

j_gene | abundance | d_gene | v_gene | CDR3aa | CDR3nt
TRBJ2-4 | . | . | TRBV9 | CASSPRTFPSEGEAKNIQYF | TGTGCCAGCAGCCCACGGACTTTCCCGAGCGAGGGGGAAGCCAAAAACATTCAGTACTTC
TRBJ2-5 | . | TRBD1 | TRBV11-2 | CASSFTPTGTGQETQYF | TGTGCCAGCAGTTTCACCCCTACCGGGACAGGGCAAGAGACCCAGTACTTC
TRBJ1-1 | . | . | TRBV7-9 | CASSLYQGTEAFF | TGTGCCAGCAGCTTATACCAGGGCACTGAAGCTTTCTTT
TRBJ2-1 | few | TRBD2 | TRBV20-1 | CSASLFRDRAGTSGSNPYNEQFF | TGCAGTGCTAGTCTTTTTAGGGACCGAGCCGGGACTAGCGGATCAAATCCCTACAATGAGCAGTTCTTC
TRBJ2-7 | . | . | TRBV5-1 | CASSLDGAPSYEQYF | TGCGCCAGCAGCTTGGATGGGGCCCCAAGCTACGAGCAGTACTTC
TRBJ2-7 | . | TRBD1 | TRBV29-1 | CSVEAPGGISYEQYF | TGCAGCGTTGAAGCCCCAGGGGGCATTTCCTACGAGCAGTACTTC
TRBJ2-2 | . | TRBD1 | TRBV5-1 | CASSLVQGLGTGELFF | TGCGCCAGCAGCTTGGTACAGGGGCTGGGCACCGGGGAGCTGTTTTTT
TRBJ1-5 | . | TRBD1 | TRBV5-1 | CASSPGTGSNQPQHF | TGCGCCAGCAGCCCTGGGACAGGGAGCAATCAGCCCCAGCATTTT
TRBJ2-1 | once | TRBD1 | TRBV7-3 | CASSVSGTGFYNEQFF | TGTGCCAGCAGCGTCTCCGGGACAGGGTTCTACAATGAGCAGTTCTTC
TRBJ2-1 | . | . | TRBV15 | CATRDEPDEQFF | TGTGCCACGAGAGATGAGCCCGATGAGCAGTTCTTC
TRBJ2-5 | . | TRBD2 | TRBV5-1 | CASSFMSGGQETQYF | TGCGCCAGCAGCTTCATGTCGGGGGGCCAAGAGACCCAGTACTTC